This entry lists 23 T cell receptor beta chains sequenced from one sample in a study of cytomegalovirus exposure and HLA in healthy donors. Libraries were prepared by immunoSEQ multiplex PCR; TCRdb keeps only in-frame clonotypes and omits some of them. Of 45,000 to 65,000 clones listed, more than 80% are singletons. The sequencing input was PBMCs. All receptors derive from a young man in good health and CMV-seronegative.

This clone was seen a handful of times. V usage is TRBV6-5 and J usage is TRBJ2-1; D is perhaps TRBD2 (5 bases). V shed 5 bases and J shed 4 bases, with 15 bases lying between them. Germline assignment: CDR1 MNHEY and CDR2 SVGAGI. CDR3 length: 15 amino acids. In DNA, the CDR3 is TGTGCCAGCAGTACCCCGGACTCCCTGTACAATGAGCAGTTCTTC. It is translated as CASSTPDSLYNEQFF.

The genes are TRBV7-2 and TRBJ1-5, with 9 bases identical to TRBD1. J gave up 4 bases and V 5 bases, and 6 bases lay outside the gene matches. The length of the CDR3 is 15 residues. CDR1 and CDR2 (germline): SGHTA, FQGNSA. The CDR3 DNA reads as TGTGCCAGCAGCCTAAAGGGACAGGGTAATCAGCCCCAGCATTTT. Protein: CASSLKGQGNQPQHF.

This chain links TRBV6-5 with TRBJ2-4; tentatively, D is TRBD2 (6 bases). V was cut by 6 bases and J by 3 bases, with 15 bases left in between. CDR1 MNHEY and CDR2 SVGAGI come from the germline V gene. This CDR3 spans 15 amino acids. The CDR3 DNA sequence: TGTGCCAGCAGCACCACATGGGGAGGCAAAAACATTCAGTACTTC. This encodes CASSTTWGGKNIQYF.

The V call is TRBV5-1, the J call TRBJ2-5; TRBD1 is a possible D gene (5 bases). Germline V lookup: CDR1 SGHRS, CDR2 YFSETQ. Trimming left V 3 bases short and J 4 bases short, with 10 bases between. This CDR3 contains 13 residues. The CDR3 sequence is CASSSQGGETQYF. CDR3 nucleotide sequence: TGCGCCAGCAGCTCGCAGGGTGGAGAGACCCAGTACTTC.

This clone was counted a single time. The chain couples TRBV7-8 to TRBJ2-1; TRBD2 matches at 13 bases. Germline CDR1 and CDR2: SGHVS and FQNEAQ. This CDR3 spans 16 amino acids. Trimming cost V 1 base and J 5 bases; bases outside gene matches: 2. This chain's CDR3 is CASSLGLAGGDNEQFF. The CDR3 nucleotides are TGTGCCAGCAGCTTAGGACTAGCGGGAGGAGACAATGAGCAGTTCTTC.

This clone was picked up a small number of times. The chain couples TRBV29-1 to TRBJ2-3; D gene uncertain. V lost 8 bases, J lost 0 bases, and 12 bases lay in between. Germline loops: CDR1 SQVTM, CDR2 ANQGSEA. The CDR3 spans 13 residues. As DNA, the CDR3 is TGCAGCCCTGGTAGACTTAGCACAGATACGCAGTATTTT. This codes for CSPGRLSTDTQYF.

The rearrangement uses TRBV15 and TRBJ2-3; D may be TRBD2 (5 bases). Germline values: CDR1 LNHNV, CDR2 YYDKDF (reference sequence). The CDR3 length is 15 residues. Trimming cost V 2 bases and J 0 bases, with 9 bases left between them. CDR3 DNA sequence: TGTGCCACCAGCAGAATGGGGAGAAGCACAGATACGCAGTATTTT. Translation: CATSRMGRSTDTQYF. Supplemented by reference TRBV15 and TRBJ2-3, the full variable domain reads DAMVIQNPRYQVTQFGKPVTLSCSQTLNHNVMYWYQQKSSQAPKLLFHYYDKDFNNEADTPDNFQSRRPNTSFCFLDIRSPGLGDTAMYLCATSRMGRSTDTQYFGPGTRLTVL.

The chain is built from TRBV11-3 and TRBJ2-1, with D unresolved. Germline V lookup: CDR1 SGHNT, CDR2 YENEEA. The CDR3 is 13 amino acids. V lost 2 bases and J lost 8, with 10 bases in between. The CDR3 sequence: CASSLSLLDEQFF. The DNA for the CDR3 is TGTGCCAGCAGCTTAAGCCTTTTGGATGAGCAGTTCTTC.

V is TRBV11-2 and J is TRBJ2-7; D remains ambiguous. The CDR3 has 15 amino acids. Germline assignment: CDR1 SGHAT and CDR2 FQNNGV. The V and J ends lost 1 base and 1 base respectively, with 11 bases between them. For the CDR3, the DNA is TGTGCCAGCAGCTTAGGCTCCTGGCGGTCCTACGAGCAGTACTTC. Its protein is CASSLGSWRSYEQYF. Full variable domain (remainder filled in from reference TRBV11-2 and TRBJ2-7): EAGVAQSPRYKIIEKRQSVAFWCNPISGHATLYWYQQILGQGPKLLIQFQNNGVVDDSQLPKDRFSAERLKGVDSTLKIQPAKLEDSAVYLCASSLGSWRSYEQYFGPGTRLTVT.

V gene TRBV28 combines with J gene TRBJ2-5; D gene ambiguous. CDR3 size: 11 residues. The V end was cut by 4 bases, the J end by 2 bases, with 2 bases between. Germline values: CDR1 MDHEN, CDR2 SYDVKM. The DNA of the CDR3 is TGTGCCAGCAGTTCGCAAGAGACCCAGTACTTC. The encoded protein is CASSSQETQYF.

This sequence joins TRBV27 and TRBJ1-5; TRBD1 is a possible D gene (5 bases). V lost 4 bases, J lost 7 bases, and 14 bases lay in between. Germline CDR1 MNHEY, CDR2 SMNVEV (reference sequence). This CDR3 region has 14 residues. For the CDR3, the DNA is TGTGCCAGCAGTTGGGGGGGTTCGCGGCAGCCCCAGCATTTT. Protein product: CASSWGGSRQPQHF.

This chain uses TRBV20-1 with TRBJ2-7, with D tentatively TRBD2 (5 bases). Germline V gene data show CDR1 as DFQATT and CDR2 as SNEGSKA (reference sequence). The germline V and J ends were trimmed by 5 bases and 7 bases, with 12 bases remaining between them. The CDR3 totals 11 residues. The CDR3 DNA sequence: TGCAGTGCTCCGGGGAGTTGGGAGCAGTACTTC. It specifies CSAPGSWEQYF.

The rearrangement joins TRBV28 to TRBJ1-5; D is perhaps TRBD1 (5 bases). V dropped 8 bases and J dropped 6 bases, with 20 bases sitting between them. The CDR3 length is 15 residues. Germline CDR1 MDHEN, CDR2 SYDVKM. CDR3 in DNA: TGTGCCAGCGAATCGGGACCAGGCGGGGGTCAGCCCCAGCATTTT. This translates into CASESGPGGGQPQHF.

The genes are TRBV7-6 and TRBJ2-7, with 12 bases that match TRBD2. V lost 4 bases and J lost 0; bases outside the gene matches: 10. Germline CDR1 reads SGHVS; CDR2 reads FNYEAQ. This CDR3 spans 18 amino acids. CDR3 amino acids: CASSSLTSGSPSSYEQYF. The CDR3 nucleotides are TGTGCCAGCAGCTCCCTGACTAGCGGGAGCCCATCCTCCTACGAGCAGTACTTC.

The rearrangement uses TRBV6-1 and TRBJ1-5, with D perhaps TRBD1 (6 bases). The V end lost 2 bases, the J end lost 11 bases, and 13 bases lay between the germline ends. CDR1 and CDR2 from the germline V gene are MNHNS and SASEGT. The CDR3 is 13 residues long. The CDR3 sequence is CASSEIGGLAQHF. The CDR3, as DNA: TGTGCCAGCAGTGAAATAGGGGGTTTGGCCCAGCATTTT.

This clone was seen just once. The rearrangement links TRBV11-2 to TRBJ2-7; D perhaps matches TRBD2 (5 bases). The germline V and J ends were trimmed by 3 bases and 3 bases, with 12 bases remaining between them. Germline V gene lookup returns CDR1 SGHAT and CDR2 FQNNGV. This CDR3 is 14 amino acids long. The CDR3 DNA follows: TGTGCCAGCAGCTTCGGTCTAGCCCGCTACGAGCAGTACTTC. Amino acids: CASSFGLARYEQYF. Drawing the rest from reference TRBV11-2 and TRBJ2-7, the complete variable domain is EAGVAQSPRYKIIEKRQSVAFWCNPISGHATLYWYQQILGQGPKLLIQFQNNGVVDDSQLPKDRFSAERLKGVDSTLKIQPAKLEDSAVYLCASSFGLARYEQYFGPGTRLTVT.

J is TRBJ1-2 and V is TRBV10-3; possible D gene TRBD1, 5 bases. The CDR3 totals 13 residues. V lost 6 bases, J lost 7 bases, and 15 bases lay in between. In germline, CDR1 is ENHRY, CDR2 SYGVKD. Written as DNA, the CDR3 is TGTGCCATCAGGGGGGGGATTGCCCTTGGCTACACCTTC. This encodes CAIRGGIALGYTF.

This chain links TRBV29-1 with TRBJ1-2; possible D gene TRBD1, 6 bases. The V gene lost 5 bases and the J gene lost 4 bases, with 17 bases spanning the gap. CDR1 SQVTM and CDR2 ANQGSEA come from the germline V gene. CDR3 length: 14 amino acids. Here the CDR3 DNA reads TGCAGCGTTACCAGGACAGTCGGAGGCTATGGCTACACCTTC. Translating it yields CSVTRTVGGYGYTF.

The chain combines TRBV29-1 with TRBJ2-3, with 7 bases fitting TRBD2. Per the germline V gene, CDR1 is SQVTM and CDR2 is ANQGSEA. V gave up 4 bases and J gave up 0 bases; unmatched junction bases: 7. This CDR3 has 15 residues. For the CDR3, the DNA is TGCAGCGTTGGTGTTCCAGCGGGGAGCACAGATACGCAGTATTTT. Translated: CSVGVPAGSTDTQYF.

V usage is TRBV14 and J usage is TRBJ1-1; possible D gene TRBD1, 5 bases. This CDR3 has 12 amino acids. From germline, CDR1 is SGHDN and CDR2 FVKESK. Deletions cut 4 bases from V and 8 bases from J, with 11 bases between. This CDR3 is CASSPGHGEAFF. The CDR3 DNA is TGTGCCAGCAGCCCAGGACACGGAGAAGCTTTCTTT. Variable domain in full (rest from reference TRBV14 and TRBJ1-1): EAGVTQFPSHSVIEKGQTVTLRCDPISGHDNLYWYRRVMGKEIKFLLHFVKESKQDESGMPNNRFLAERTGGTYSTLKVQPAELEDSGVYFCASSPGHGEAFFGQGTRLTVV.

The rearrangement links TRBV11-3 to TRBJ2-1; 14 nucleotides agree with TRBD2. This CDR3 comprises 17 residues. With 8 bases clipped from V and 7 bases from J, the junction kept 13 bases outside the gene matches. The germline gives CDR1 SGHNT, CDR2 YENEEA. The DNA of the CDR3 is TGTGCCAGCTCCCCAGAGGGACTAGCGGGAGCTGGGAATGAGCAGTTCTTC. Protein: CASSPEGLAGAGNEQFF.

CDR3 DNA: TGTGCCAGCAGCCCCGGGAGCTCTGAGCAGTTCTTC. This codes for CASSPGSSEQFF. V and J are TRBV11-2 and TRBJ2-1; D is possibly TRBD2 (6 bases). The V and J ends lost 5 bases and 9 bases respectively, with 11 bases between them. Germline V gene sequence: CDR1 SGHAT, CDR2 FQNNGV. There are 12 residues in the CDR3.

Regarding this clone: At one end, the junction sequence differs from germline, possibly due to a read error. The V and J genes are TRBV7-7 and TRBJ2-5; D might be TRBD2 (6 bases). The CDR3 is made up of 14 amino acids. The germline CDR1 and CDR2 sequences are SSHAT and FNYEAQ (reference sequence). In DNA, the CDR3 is TGTGCTAGCAGCTTAGGCGGGGTTCAAGAGACCCAGTACTTC. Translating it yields CASSLGGVQETQYF.